This note documents a single TCR beta chain sequence. What it binds is not known. V was cut by 7 bases and J by 1 base, with 11 bases left in between. The CDR3 has 13 residues. This specimen belongs to a study of stem cell transplantation in POMP-related autoinflammatory disease. The overall study: Through one year post-transplant, neutrophils and platelets were 100% of graft donor origin.

The study, taken as a whole, reports: Unique TRB V-J gene pairings were limited in number in patients with PRAID. In patients with PRAID, every analyzed T-cell subset tended to show lower diversity and higher clonality.

Profiled with immunoSEQ multiplex PCR; TCRdb holds only in-frame clones, not every one. This sample carries 9,000 to 10,000 clones, around 79% of them seen once, and the ten largest clones take roughly 4.6%. PRAID featured prominent immunodeficiency. The chain employs TRBV12-3 or TRBV12-4 and TRBJ2-7, with D perhaps matching TRBD2 (6 bases). The sample was CD4+ T cells from PBMCs, taken after stem cell transplantation. The receptor was derived from a human patient with POMP-related autoinflammation and immune dysregulation (PRAID). Some T cells may have originated in the graft donor. CDR3 residues: CASTGTLSYEQYF. The CDR3 DNA sequence: TGTGCCAGCACCGGGACTTTGTCCTACGAGCAGTACTTC.